This T cell receptor (beta chain) stems from a study of identical twins. Study findings and constraints: The study found excess low generation probability among twin-shared out-of-frame alpha sequences. The same donors were not followed; conclusions instead depended on cross-sectional statistical analysis.

From the 5' RACE reads, TCRdb called clonotypes with MiXCR, one entry per CDR3 protein. The sample consists of around 570,000 distinct CDR3 sequences, 9% to 10% of them appearing once. Germline CDR1 reads SGHVS; CDR2 reads FNYEAQ. The CDR3 covers 20 residues. V dropped 0 bases and J dropped 0; count of bases not matched to a gene: 8. This clonotype occurred a few times. Its antigen is undetermined. All of the donors were Caucasians in good health. In addition, the sample was reused for a study of yellow fever vaccine responses in identical twins.

The receptor was derived from a young woman in good health. The V and J genes are TRBV7-6 and TRBJ2-4; TRBD2 aligns across 13 bases. Source material: PBMCs. As DNA, the CDR3 is TGTGCCAGCAGCTTAGCGAGGGGGACTAGCGGGGCCTTAGCCAAAAACATTCAGTACTTC. Amino acids: CASSLARGTSGALAKNIQYF.